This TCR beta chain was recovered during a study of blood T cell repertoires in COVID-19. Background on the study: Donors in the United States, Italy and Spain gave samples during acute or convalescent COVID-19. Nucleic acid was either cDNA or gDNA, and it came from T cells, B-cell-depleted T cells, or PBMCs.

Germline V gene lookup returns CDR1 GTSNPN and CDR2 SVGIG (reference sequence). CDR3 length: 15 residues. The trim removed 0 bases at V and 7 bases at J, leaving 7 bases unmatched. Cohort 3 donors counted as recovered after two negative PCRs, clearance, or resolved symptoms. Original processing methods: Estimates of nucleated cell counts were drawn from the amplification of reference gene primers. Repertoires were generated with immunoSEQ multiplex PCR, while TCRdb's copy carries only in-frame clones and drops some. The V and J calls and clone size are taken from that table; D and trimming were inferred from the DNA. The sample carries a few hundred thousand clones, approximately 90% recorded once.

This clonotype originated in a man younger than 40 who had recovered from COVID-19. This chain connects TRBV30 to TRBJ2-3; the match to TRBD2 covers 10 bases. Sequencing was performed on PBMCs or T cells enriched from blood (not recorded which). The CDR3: CAWSVTSGVENTQYF. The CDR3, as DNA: TGTGCCTGGAGTGTAACTAGCGGGGTTGAGAATACGCAGTATTTT.